This T cell receptor beta chain was sequenced in a study of memory CD4+ T cells and cytomegalovirus serostatus. Germline assignment: CDR1 SGHVS and CDR2 FQNEAQ. The V end was cut by 1 base, the J end by 1 base, with 10 bases between. This CDR3 has 15 residues. General study results and limits: The CMV-associated TCR signature appears largely within the CD4+ memory repertoire. Each of approximately 69 CMV-associated TCRbeta sequences occurred in one to five individuals.

Sequenced by immunoSEQ multiplex PCR; TCRdb stores in-frame clones only, minus some. The table records around 50,000 clones, 74% of them present only once. This clone appeared a single time. What it binds is unknown. Single viable CD3+CD4+CD8-CD45RO+ cells were sorted as the memory CD4+ T cells. The source material was memory CD4+ T cells from blood. The chain recombines TRBV7-8 with TRBJ1-2; D unclear. The source is an adult in good health and CMV-seropositive. The CDR3 reads CASSLEGGLNYGYTF. DNA for the CDR3: TGTGCCAGCAGCTTAGAGGGAGGGCTTAACTATGGCTACACCTTC.